The clone carrying this T cell receptor (beta chain) was seen a few times. This sample was taken from a study of blood T cells in healthy people across ages. CDR1 is LNHDA, CDR2 SQIVND, per germline (reference sequence). The CDR3 contains 14 residues. With 0 bases removed from V and 2 bases from J, the gap between germline ends came to 8 bases. A second PCR, run for about 6 to 12 cycles, used a sample-barcoded 5' primer plus a J-beta primer mix. All samples yielded 3 million or more CDR3-containing paired-end reads. MiXCR, applied by TCRdb to the 5' RACE reads, yields one record per CDR3 protein. The sample yields 700,000 to 800,000 distinct CDR3 sequences, about 42% seen once.

The chain carries TRBV19 and TRBJ2-7; no reliable D call. The receptor was derived from a woman aged 55-70 years in good health. Sequenced sample: blood. The chain's CDR3 is CASSIDRGAYEQYF. The CDR3 coding sequence is TGTGCCAGTAGTATAGATCGTGGGGCCTACGAGCAGTACTTC. Combining the CDR3 with reference TRBV19 and TRBJ2-7 gives the whole variable domain DGGITQSPKYLFRKEGQNVTLSCEQNLNHDAMYWYRQDPGQGLRLIYYSQIVNDFQKGDIAEGYSVSREKKESFPLTVTSAQKNPTAFYLCASSIDRGAYEQYFGPGTRLTVT.